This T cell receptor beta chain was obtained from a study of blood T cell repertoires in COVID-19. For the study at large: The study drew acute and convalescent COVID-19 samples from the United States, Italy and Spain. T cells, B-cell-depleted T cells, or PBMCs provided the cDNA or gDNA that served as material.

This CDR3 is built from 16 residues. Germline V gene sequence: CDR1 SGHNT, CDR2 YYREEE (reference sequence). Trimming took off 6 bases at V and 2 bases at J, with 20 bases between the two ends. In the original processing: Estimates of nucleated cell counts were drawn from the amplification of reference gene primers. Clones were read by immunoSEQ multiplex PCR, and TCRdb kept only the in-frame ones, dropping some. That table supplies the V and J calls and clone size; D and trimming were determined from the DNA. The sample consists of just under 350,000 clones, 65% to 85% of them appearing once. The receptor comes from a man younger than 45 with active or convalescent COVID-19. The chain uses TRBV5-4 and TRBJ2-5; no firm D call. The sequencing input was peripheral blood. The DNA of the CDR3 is TGTGCCAGCAACCGATTTACCAGCGAAGCGCAAGAGACCCAGTACTTC. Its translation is CASNRFTSEAQETQYF. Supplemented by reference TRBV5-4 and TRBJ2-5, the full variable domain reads ETGVTQSPTHLIKTRGQQVTLRCSSQSGHNTVSWYQQALGQGPQFIFQYYREEENGRGNFPPRFSGLQFPNYSSELNVNALELDDSALYLCASNRFTSEAQETQYFGPGTRLLVL.